Each of the 27 T cell receptor beta chains below was sequenced from the same sample in a study of T cells in Graves' hyperthyroidism and ophthalmopathy. It was RNA transcripts that yielded the amplified TCR beta CDR3 regions. HTBI primers drove first-round RT-PCR of the TCR CDR3. TCRdb redid the calling of the multiplex PCR reads with MiXCR, one entry per CDR3 protein. The sample lists around 520,000 distinct CDR3 sequences; approximately 25% were seen once. Sequencing was performed on blood. The receptors were sampled from a woman aged 25 to 45 with Graves' ophthalmopathy.

The chain has TRBV20-1 and TRBJ1-1; D is perhaps TRBD1 (5 bases). The germline gives CDR1 DFQATT, CDR2 SNEGSKA (reference sequence). With 4 bases removed from V and 7 bases from J, the gap between germline ends came to 13 bases. The CDR3 is 12 amino acids. The CDR3 nucleotides read TGCAGTGCTACTCAGGGATGGGGTGAAGCTTTCTTT. Its protein is CSATQGWGEAFF.

At least ten counts were recorded for this clonotype. V gene TRBV5-1 combines with J gene TRBJ2-2; D is ambiguous. Germline lookup yields CDR1 SGHRS and CDR2 YFSETQ. The CDR3 is 16 amino acids. V lost 4 bases, J lost 3 bases, and 16 bases lay in between. CDR3 loop: CASSPPHDPYTGELFF. CDR3 nucleotides: TGCGCCAGCAGCCCCCCACATGACCCGTACACCGGGGAGCTGTTTTTT.

There are many counts of this clonotype. CDR3 nucleotides: TGCGCCGGAACTTGCCAGCCCCAGCATTTT. Protein: CAGTCQPQHF. The chain recombines TRBV10-1 with TRBJ1-5; D is unresolved. V dropped 11 bases and J dropped 7 bases, with 9 bases sitting between them. From germline, CDR1 is WNHNN and CDR2 SYGVQD (reference sequence). This CDR3 contains 10 residues.

This chain links TRBV6-2 or TRBV6-3 with TRBJ1-5, with D unclear. Trimming pared 2 bases from V and 3 bases from J, leaving 8 bases between. Germline loops: CDR1 MNHEY, CDR2 SVGEGT. CDR3 size: 14 residues. The CDR3 reads CASSYGHLNQPQHF. The CDR3 region has the DNA TGTGCCAGCAGTTACGGGCACCTCAATCAGCCCCAGCATTTT.

This clonotype occurred a few times. The rearrangement uses TRBV6-2 or TRBV6-3 and TRBJ2-7; TRBD2 matches 8 bases. Germline V gives CDR1 MNHEY, CDR2 SVGEGT. This CDR3 spans 14 amino acids. The V segment lost 6 bases and the J segment 0 bases; nucleotides outside the gene matches: 4. As DNA, the CDR3 is TGTGCCAGCAGGCTTAGCGGGGCCTCCTACGAGCAGTACTTC. Its translation is CASRLSGASYEQYF.

The genes are TRBV12-3 or TRBV12-4 and TRBJ1-5, with 7 positions matching TRBD1. V dropped 7 bases and J dropped 4; count of bases not matched to a gene: 7. This CDR3 has 14 amino acids. CDR3 bases: TGTGCCAGCACCCTAGGGACAGCTAATCAGCCCCAGCATTTT. It yields the protein CASTLGTANQPQHF.

This clonotype has only a few counts. The CDR3 bases are TGCGCCAGCAGCTTGGGTCCTGGGGCAGATCGCTACGAGCAGTACTTC. This translates into CASSLGPGADRYEQYF. The rearrangement joins TRBV5-1 to TRBJ2-7; a possible D gene is TRBD1 (5 bases). Germline-derived CDR1 and CDR2 are SGHRS and YFSETQ. The V and J ends lost 0 bases and 3 bases respectively, with 16 bases between them. This CDR3 region has 16 residues.

The chain joins TRBV2 to TRBJ2-5; D might be TRBD1 (5 bases). Germline CDR1 is SNHLY and CDR2 is FYNNEI. The length of the CDR3 is 14 residues. Trimming removed 2 bases from V and 0 bases from J, with 7 bases in between. The chain's CDR3 is CASSEKTDQETQYF. The CDR3 DNA follows: TGTGCCAGCAGTGAAAAGACAGACCAAGAGACCCAGTACTTC.

The table lists this clonotype with a count of one. V gene TRBV29-1 combines with J gene TRBJ2-7; D gene unclear. This CDR3 has 13 amino acids. The germline V gene has CDR1 SQVTM and CDR2 ANQGSEA. Trimming left V 4 bases short and J 1 base short, with 11 bases between. The DNA of the CDR3 is TGCAGCGTTGCGCGGCAAAATTCCTACGAGCAGTACTTC. Its translation: CSVARQNSYEQYF.

This clonotype appeared many times. The chain is built from TRBV6-1 and TRBJ2-7; weak D call: TRBD1 (5 bases). V was shortened by 2 bases and J by 2 bases, with 13 bases between the two germline ends. Germline assignment: CDR1 MNHNS and CDR2 SASEGT. The CDR3 length is 15 residues. The CDR3 DNA sequence: TGTGCCAGCAGTGAATCTAGGGGTGTGACCTACGAGCAGTACTTC. This sequence encodes CASSESRGVTYEQYF.

This clonotype was observed at least ten times. V is TRBV29-1 and J is TRBJ1-3; no definite D call. Germline CDR1 reads SQVTM; CDR2 reads ANQGSEA. Trimming pared 4 bases from V and 0 bases from J, leaving 7 bases between. The CDR3 has 13 amino acids. The CDR3 here is CSVVQNSGNTIYF. The CDR3 nucleotides read TGCAGCGTTGTACAGAACTCTGGAAACACCATATATTTT.

V is TRBV5-1 and J is TRBJ1-2, with TRBD1 as a possible D gene (6 bases). Trimming left V 1 base short and J 4 bases short, with 8 bases between. Germline V gene data show CDR1 as SGHRS and CDR2 as YFSETQ. There are 13 residues in the CDR3. Here the CDR3 reads CASSLTDSYGYTF. The CDR3 region has the DNA TGCGCCAGCAGCTTGACGGACAGCTATGGCTACACCTTC.

This clonotype was seen only a few times. V is TRBV25-1 and J is TRBJ2-5, with D possibly matching TRBD2 (5 bases). The CDR3 loop spans 17 amino acids. V was pared by 3 bases and J by 4 bases, with 21 bases between. The V gene's germline CDR1 is MGHDK and CDR2 SYGVNS. The CDR3 DNA reads as TGTGCCAGCAGTGATTACGATCACCGGGTCGAGGGAGAGACCCAGTACTTC. Its translation: CASSDYDHRVEGETQYF.

V usage is TRBV30 and J usage is TRBJ2-7; either TRBD1 or TRBD2 may supply D (5 bases each). V gave up 2 bases and J gave up 4 bases, with 12 bases separating them. This CDR3 contains 13 residues. CDR1 GTSNPN and CDR2 SVGIG come from the germline V gene (reference sequence). CDR3: CAWSMGVEYEQYF. The CDR3 DNA reads TGTGCCTGGAGTATGGGGGTTGAGTACGAGCAGTACTTC.

Details on this clonotype: This may come from a read error, since a much larger clone is one base off. V is TRBV6-5 and J is TRBJ1-3; D remains ambiguous. Germline V gene sequence: CDR1 MNHEY, CDR2 SVGAGI. Trimming pared 8 bases from V and 0 bases from J, leaving 8 bases between. The CDR3 consists of 13 residues. The CDR3 is CASGSDSGNTIYF. CDR3 nucleotide sequence: TGTGCCAGCGGTTCCGACTCTGGAAACACCATATATTTT.

The chain couples TRBV28 to TRBJ2-5; maybe TRBD1 (7 bases). Germline V gives CDR1 MDHEN, CDR2 SYDVKM. V lost 1 base to trimming and J lost 5 bases, with 20 bases between them. The CDR3 extends over 17 amino acids. DNA of the CDR3: TGTGCCAGCAGTTTATACTACCGGGGCAGGGGGGTCGAGACCCAGTACTTC. This encodes CASSLYYRGRGVETQYF.

This clonotype was detected many times. The rearrangement links TRBV10-3 to TRBJ2-7; 14 nucleotides line up with TRBD2. Per germline, CDR1 ENHRY and CDR2 SYGVKD. This CDR3 contains 14 residues. V dropped 8 bases and J dropped 2; count of bases not matched to a gene: 2. The CDR3: CAISGLAGAYEQYF. CDR3 DNA: TGTGCCATCTCGGGACTAGCGGGGGCCTACGAGCAGTACTTC.

The J gene is TRBJ1-2, the V gene TRBV4-3, with TRBD1 as a possible D gene (5 bases). The CDR3 contains 14 residues. The germline V and J ends were trimmed by 8 bases and 4 bases, with 17 bases remaining between them. Germline V CDR1 and CDR2: LGHNA, YSLEER. In DNA, the CDR3 is TGCGCCAGCGCGATTGGGACCGAAGGCTATGGCTACACCTTC. Translation gives CASAIGTEGYGYTF.

This clonotype was recorded at least ten times. The rearrangement links TRBV7-9 to TRBJ1-5; D ambiguous. CDR1 is SEHNR and CDR2 is FQNEAQ in the germline V gene (reference sequence). This CDR3 is 14 amino acids long. V shed 1 base and J shed 3 bases, with 7 bases lying between them. The CDR3 DNA reads TGTGCCAGCAGCTTAGATGGGGTCAATCAGCCCCAGCATTTT. Its protein is CASSLDGVNQPQHF. Variable domain in full (rest from reference TRBV7-9 and TRBJ1-5): DTGVSQNPRHKITKRGQNVTFRCDPISEHNRLYWYRQTLGQGPEFLTYFQNEAQLEKSRLLSDRFSAERPKGSFSTLEIQRTEQGDSAMYLCASSLDGVNQPQHFGDGTRLSIL.

Ten or more counts support this clonotype. V usage is TRBV5-1 and J usage is TRBJ2-2; D is uncertain. Trimming stripped 0 bases from V and 0 bases from J, with 9 bases between. The CDR3 consists of 16 residues. In germline, CDR1 is SGHRS, CDR2 YFSETQ. CDR3 residues: CASSLGFVANTGELFF. CDR3 DNA sequence: TGCGCCAGCAGCTTGGGCTTCGTGGCGAACACCGGGGAGCTGTTTTTT. The full variable domain, rest sourced from reference TRBV5-1 and TRBJ2-2, is KAGVTQTPRYLIKTRGQQVTLSCSPISGHRSVSWYQQTPGQGLQFLFEYFSETQRNKGNFPGRFSGRQFSNSRSEMNVSTLELGDSALYLCASSLGFVANTGELFFGEGSRLTVL.

This clonotype was counted many times. The rearrangement links TRBV5-1 to TRBJ2-7; 8 bases are a match to TRBD2. The CDR3 has 16 residues. Trimming cost V 1 base and J 0 bases; bases outside gene matches: 6. CDR1 and CDR2 from the germline V gene are SGHRS and YFSETQ. CDR3 DNA sequence: TGCGCCAGCAGCTTGAATGCGGGGGGCAGCTCCTACGAGCAGTACTTC. Translating it yields CASSLNAGGSSYEQYF. The complete variable domain, with remaining parts taken from reference TRBV5-1 and TRBJ2-7, reads KAGVTQTPRYLIKTRGQQVTLSCSPISGHRSVSWYQQTPGQGLQFLFEYFSETQRNKGNFPGRFSGRQFSNSRSEMNVSTLELGDSALYLCASSLNAGGSSYEQYFGPGTRLTVT.

This clonotype has a count of ten or more. The chain couples TRBV25-1 to TRBJ1-2; 10 bases are a match to TRBD1. Germline V lookup: CDR1 MGHDK, CDR2 SYGVNS. The ends lost 8 bases at V and 7 bases at J; junction bases unmatched: 4. This CDR3 is built from 12 residues. Written as DNA, the CDR3 is TGTGCCAGCGGGACAGGGGTGGGTGGCTACACCTTC. Its translation is CASGTGVGGYTF.

The J gene is TRBJ1-1, the V gene TRBV12-3 or TRBV12-4; TRBD1 agrees at 9 bases. Trimming cost V 6 bases and J 7 bases; bases outside gene matches: 9. The CDR3 extends over 14 amino acids. CDR3 bases: TGTGCCAGCAGCTACACAGGGGGCGTCGGTGAAGCTTTCTTT. Translated: CASSYTGGVGEAFF.

This clonotype was seen ten or more times. The chain combines TRBV29-1 with TRBJ1-2, with 12 bases identical to TRBD1. The CDR3 sequence is 13 residues long. In germline, CDR1 is SQVTM, CDR2 ANQGSEA. V shed 6 bases, J shed 7 bases, and the junction held 6 bases outside the gene matches. CDR3 protein: CSVRDRGQFGYTF. In nucleotides, the CDR3 is TGCAGCGTCCGGGACAGGGGGCAATTTGGCTACACCTTC.

This clonotype was seen a handful of times. This rearrangement joins TRBV15 to TRBJ2-5; 10 nucleotides line up with TRBD2. The length of the CDR3 is 17 residues. Germline-derived CDR1 and CDR2 are LNHNV and YYDKDF (reference sequence). V gave up 1 base and J gave up 2 bases; unmatched junction bases: 7. CDR3 coding DNA: TGTGCCACCAGCAGAGGTAGCGGGGGGACTATACAAGAGACCCAGTACTTC. It is translated as CATSRGSGGTIQETQYF.

The genes are TRBV10-3 and TRBJ1-2; 9 nucleotides match TRBD1. After removal of 10 bases from V and 3 bases from J, the junction contained 9 bases not matched to a gene. The CDR3 extends over 14 amino acids. Germline lookup yields CDR1 ENHRY and CDR2 SYGVKD. The CDR3 loop is CATTHRTGDYGYTF. The CDR3 DNA reads as TGTGCCACCACCCACCGGACAGGGGACTATGGCTACACCTTC.

The J gene is TRBJ1-6, the V gene TRBV28, with D perhaps TRBD1 (6 bases). V was shortened by 6 bases and J by 0 bases, with 18 bases between the two germline ends. Germline CDR1 reads MDHEN; CDR2 reads SYDVKM. CDR3 length: 18 amino acids. The CDR3 loop is CASRTGEGLSSYNSPLHF. In DNA form, the CDR3 reads TGTGCCAGCAGGACAGGCGAGGGTCTAAGCTCCTATAATTCACCCCTCCACTTT.